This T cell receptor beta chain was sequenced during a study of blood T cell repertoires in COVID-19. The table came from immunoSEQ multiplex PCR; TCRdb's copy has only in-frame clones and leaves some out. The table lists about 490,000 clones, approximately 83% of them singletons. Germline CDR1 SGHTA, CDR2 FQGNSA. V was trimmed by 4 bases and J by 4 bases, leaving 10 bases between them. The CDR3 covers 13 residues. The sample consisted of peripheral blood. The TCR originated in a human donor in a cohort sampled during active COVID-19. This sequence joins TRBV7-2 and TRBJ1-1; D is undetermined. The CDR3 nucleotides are TGTGCCAGCAGCTCACGCACGGGCACTGAAGCTTTCTTT. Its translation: CASSSRTGTEAFF.